This passage covers 29 T cell receptor beta chains from one sample sequenced in a study of blood T cell repertoires in COVID-19. Only in-frame clones appear in the TCRdb table, and some are missing; sequencing was by immunoSEQ multiplex PCR. This table has some 70,000 clones, around 84% appearing once. Material for sequencing was peripheral blood. These receptors were taken from a man between 45 and 60 years old with active COVID-19.

The chain combines TRBV6-1 with TRBJ2-3; 8 bases line up with TRBD1. Per germline, CDR1 MNHNS and CDR2 SASEGT. The CDR3 runs to 17 residues. The V gene end was trimmed by 4 bases and the J gene end by 1 base; junction bases not matched to a gene: 10. The CDR3 bases are TGTGCCAGCAGTGGCGGACAGGGCAGGGGAGGCACAGATACGCAGTATTTT. Amino acids: CASSGGQGRGGTDTQYF.

The chain joins TRBV6-2 or TRBV6-3 to TRBJ1-2; D remains ambiguous. The CDR3 is 13 amino acids. Per the germline V gene, CDR1 is MNHEY and CDR2 is SVGEGT. The germline V and J ends were trimmed by 4 bases and 0 bases, with 6 bases remaining between them. The CDR3 DNA follows: TGTGCCAGCAGTTGGAGTTCTAACTATGGCTACACCTTC. Residues: CASSWSSNYGYTF.

J is TRBJ1-2 and V is TRBV5-6, with D possibly TRBD1 on 6 matching bases. The germline V and J ends were trimmed by 4 bases and 8 bases, with 12 bases remaining between them. This CDR3 spans 12 amino acids. Per germline, CDR1 SGHDT and CDR2 YYEEEE. The CDR3 sequence is CASSGYRVGYTF. CDR3 coding DNA: TGTGCCAGCAGCGGCTACAGGGTCGGCTACACCTTC.

The chain employs TRBV12-3 or TRBV12-4 and TRBJ2-7; possibly TRBD1 for D (6 bases). The CDR3 is 13 amino acids. V lost 3 bases to trimming and J lost 3 bases, with 9 bases between them. The CDR3 sequence: CASSLRTVYEQYF. The DNA of the CDR3 is TGTGCCAGCAGTTTGAGGACAGTCTACGAGCAGTACTTC.

The genes are TRBV19 and TRBJ2-3; 9 bases match TRBD2. The junction had 14 bases not matched to a gene; V was cut back by 10 bases and J by 6 bases. The CDR3 spans 15 residues. Germline-derived CDR1 and CDR2 are LNHDA and SQIVND (reference sequence). CDR3 DNA sequence: TGTGCCACCCGGAGGTGGGCTAGCGGGGAGGATACGCAGTATTTT. Residues: CATRRWASGEDTQYF.

The table lists this clone with a count of one. This chain links TRBV3-1 (or the pseudogene TRBV3-2) with TRBJ2-3; a possible D gene is TRBD1 (5 bases). The germline V gene has CDR1 LGHDT and CDR2 YNNKEL (reference sequence). V was trimmed by 2 bases and J by 3 bases, leaving 6 bases between them. The CDR3 runs to 13 residues. CDR3 in amino acids: CASSQQGTDTQYF. CDR3 DNA sequence: TGTGCCAGCAGCCAACAGGGAACAGATACGCAGTATTTT.

To note about this clone: The DNA is left out, because the CDR3 cannot be placed on it with certainty; the CDR3 is given as TCRdb lists it. The chain joins TRBV11-3 to TRBJ2-7; whether TRBD1, the table's D call, matches the DNA was not checked. Per germline, CDR1 SGHNT and CDR2 YENEEA. The CDR3 has 14 residues if both end residues are counted. CDR3 amino acids: CASSTSGQGVEQYV.

This chain links TRBV2 with TRBJ2-5, with 9 bases lining up with TRBD1. Trimming at V came to 7 bases and at J to 5 bases, leaving 5 bases not matched to a gene. The V gene's germline CDR1 is SNHLY and CDR2 FYNNEI. CDR3 length: 13 amino acids. The CDR3 DNA is TGTGCCAGCAAGGGACAGGGCCGGGAGACCCAGTACTTC. The encoded protein is CASKGQGRETQYF.

The chain joins TRBV15 to TRBJ2-4, with D perhaps matching TRBD1 (6 bases). The CDR3 extends over 16 amino acids. The germline V gene has CDR1 LNHNV and CDR2 YYDKDF (reference sequence). V was pared by 0 bases and J by 9 bases, with 18 bases between. The CDR3 here is CATSRDLTGTTSIQYF. The CDR3 DNA follows: TGTGCCACCAGCAGAGACTTAACAGGGACGACCAGCATTCAGTACTTC.

The V call is TRBV19, the J call TRBJ2-7, with D perhaps TRBD2 (6 bases). The CDR3 runs to 11 residues. Trimming left V 10 bases short and J 3 bases short, with 10 bases between. CDR1 and CDR2 (germline): LNHDA, SQIVND (reference sequence). The CDR3 spells CATRGNYEQYF. In nucleotides, the CDR3 is TGTGCCACTCGCGGGAACTACGAGCAGTACTTC.

The chain has TRBV3-1 (or the pseudogene TRBV3-2) and TRBJ2-7; 9 positions agree with TRBD2. Germline V CDR1 and CDR2: LGHDT, YNNKEL (reference sequence). The trim removed 2 bases at V and 7 bases at J, leaving 9 bases unmatched. The CDR3 is 15 amino acids. The CDR3 reads CASSQRGGSGGEQYF. CDR3 sequence (DNA): TGTGCCAGCAGCCAAAGGGGTGGTAGCGGGGGTGAGCAGTACTTC.

The chain links TRBV5-5 to TRBJ1-1; perhaps TRBD1 as D (5 bases). Trimming took 2 bases from V and 2 from J, leaving 7 bases between them. The germline V gene encodes CDR1 SGHKS and CDR2 YYEKEE (reference sequence). This CDR3 has 13 residues. The CDR3 here is CASSLGHNTEAFF. As DNA, the CDR3 is TGTGCCAGCAGCTTAGGACATAACACTGAAGCTTTCTTT.

In nucleotides, the CDR3 is TGCGCCAGCAGCTTCGGGACTAGCGGAGGAAGCACAGATACGCAGTATTTT. It is translated as CASSFGTSGGSTDTQYF. This chain uses TRBV5-1 with TRBJ2-3; TRBD2 matches 11 bases. The ends lost 2 bases at V and 0 bases at J; junction bases unmatched: 5. The CDR3 has 17 amino acids. The germline V gene has CDR1 SGHRS and CDR2 YFSETQ.

The gene calls are TRBV9 and TRBJ2-3; 9 nucleotides match TRBD2. Trimming removed 3 bases from V and 3 bases from J; junction bases left unmatched: 5. The germline V gene has CDR1 SGDLS and CDR2 YYNGEE. This CDR3 spans 15 amino acids. CDR3 nucleotide sequence: TGTGCCAGCAGCGCAGCGGGAGGACTAACAGATACGCAGTATTTT. Amino acids: CASSAAGGLTDTQYF.

This clone was seen more than once but under ten times. This chain links TRBV6-1 with TRBJ1-5, with no clear D. The ends were cut back, 1 base at V and 8 bases at J, with 12 bases in the middle. CDR1 MNHNS and CDR2 SASEGT come from the germline V gene. The CDR3 length is 14 residues. CDR3 protein: CASSEVNSKEPQHF. The CDR3 DNA reads as TGTGCCAGCAGTGAAGTAAACAGCAAAGAGCCCCAGCATTTT.

The chain carries TRBV14 and TRBJ2-1; the D gene is possibly TRBD1 (6 bases). This CDR3 is 13 amino acids long. Germline loops: CDR1 SGHDN, CDR2 FVKESK. Trimming took off 4 bases at V and 12 bases at J, with 16 bases between the two ends. CDR3 loop: CASSPRLGTRQFF. CDR3 bases: TGTGCCAGCAGCCCTCGGTTGGGGACAAGGCAGTTCTTC.

The chain combines TRBV24-1 with TRBJ2-5; D might be TRBD1 (6 bases). The germline CDR1 and CDR2 sequences are KGHDR and SFDVKD. This CDR3 has 16 residues. V was clipped by 4 bases and J by 0 bases, with 14 bases between them. CDR3 region: CATSDRPGHYQETQYF. The CDR3 DNA sequence: TGTGCCACCAGTGACCGACCGGGACACTACCAAGAGACCCAGTACTTC.

The V and J genes are TRBV7-8 and TRBJ2-2; no clear D gene. The germline gives CDR1 SGHVS, CDR2 FQNEAQ. CDR3 length: 13 residues. The V end was cut by 3 bases, the J end by 4 bases, with 6 bases between. The CDR3 loop is CASSFVSTGELFF. The CDR3 coding sequence is TGTGCCAGCAGCTTTGTATCCACCGGGGAGCTGTTTTTT.

The rearrangement joins TRBV3-1 (or the pseudogene TRBV3-2) to TRBJ1-2, with D perhaps TRBD1 (6 bases). Germline loops: CDR1 LGHDT, CDR2 YNNKEL (reference sequence). Trimming left V 2 bases short and J 4 bases short, with 14 bases between. This CDR3 region has 15 residues. The CDR3 here is CASSQRQGSFYGYTF. DNA of the CDR3: TGTGCCAGCAGCCAACGGCAGGGGTCTTTCTATGGCTACACCTTC.

This chain connects TRBV14 to TRBJ1-1; D uncertain. The CDR3 is made up of 14 amino acids. CDR1 and CDR2 from the germline V gene are SGHDN and FVKESK. Trimming removed 4 bases from V and 2 bases from J, with 11 bases in between. This chain's CDR3 is CASSPPGANTEAFF. The CDR3 region has the DNA TGTGCCAGCAGCCCCCCGGGTGCTAACACTGAAGCTTTCTTT.

The gene calls are TRBV7-3 and TRBJ2-1, with TRBD1 as a possible D gene (6 bases). V was shortened by 6 bases and J by 10 bases, with 16 bases between the two germline ends. CDR3 size: 13 residues. Germline CDR1 reads SGHTA; CDR2 reads FQGTGA. CDR3 in amino acids: CASSSRGSKEQFF. As DNA, the CDR3 is TGTGCCAGCAGTTCTAGGGGGTCCAAAGAGCAGTTCTTC.

The chain employs TRBV18 and TRBJ2-1, with D tentatively TRBD2 (5 bases). From germline, CDR1 is KGHSH and CDR2 LQKENI. The CDR3 sequence is 13 residues long. The V and J ends lost 7 bases and 8 bases respectively, with 15 bases between them. The CDR3 nucleotides are TGTGCCAGCTTCCGGACTGGAACCTATGAGCAGTTCTTC. This encodes CASFRTGTYEQFF.

This sequence joins TRBV5-1 and TRBJ2-7, with TRBD2 as a possible D gene (7 bases). This CDR3 has 14 residues. CDR1 SGHRS and CDR2 YFSETQ come from the germline V gene. V was clipped by 3 bases and J by 2 bases, with 12 bases between them. CDR3: CASSSTGRAYEQYF. DNA for the CDR3: TGCGCCAGCAGCTCTACAGGGAGGGCCTACGAGCAGTACTTC. The complete variable domain, with remaining parts taken from reference TRBV5-1 and TRBJ2-7, reads KAGVTQTPRYLIKTRGQQVTLSCSPISGHRSVSWYQQTPGQGLQFLFEYFSETQRNKGNFPGRFSGRQFSNSRSEMNVSTLELGDSALYLCASSSTGRAYEQYFGPGTRLTVT.

In DNA form, the CDR3 reads TGTGCCATCGGGGGGGGACACTATAGCAATCAGCCCCAGCATTTT. It yields the protein CAIGGGHYSNQPQHF. V and J are TRBV6-5 and TRBJ1-5; tentative D call: TRBD1 (6 bases). This CDR3 comprises 15 residues. CDR1 and CDR2 (germline): MNHEY, SVGAGI. Trimming removed 10 bases at V and 0 bases at J, with 16 bases between.

The V and J genes are TRBV5-1 and TRBJ1-2, with a weak D call TRBD1 (5 bases). The CDR3 sequence is 15 residues long. Trimming removed 4 bases at V and 7 bases at J, with 20 bases between. Per germline, CDR1 SGHRS and CDR2 YFSETQ. The CDR3 sequence is CASSPSGGGAFGYTF. CDR3 DNA: TGCGCCAGCAGCCCATCCGGGGGGGGTGCCTTTGGCTACACCTTC.

CDR3 in amino acids: CASSRGSTNTEAFF. CDR3 coding DNA: TGTGCCAGCAGTCGAGGGTCCACGAACACTGAAGCTTTCTTT. The chain couples TRBV6-5 to TRBJ1-1, with D unclear. CDR3 length equals 14 residues. CDR1 and CDR2 from the germline V gene are MNHEY and SVGAGI. V gave up 5 bases and J gave up 1 base, with 11 bases separating them.

The sample holds many counts of this clone. The CDR3 reads CASSLDRGQVTHF. The CDR3 DNA reads TGTGCCAGCAGCTTAGATCGGGGACAGGTCACCCACTTT. The chain combines TRBV11-2 with TRBJ1-6; 8 bases are shared with TRBD1. The CDR3 has 13 residues. Germline-derived CDR1 and CDR2 are SGHAT and FQNNGV. Trimming cost V 0 bases and J 18 bases; bases outside gene matches: 7.

The chain is built from TRBV12-2 and TRBJ1-1. TRBV12-2 is tagged as a pseudogene. The CDR3 length is 13 residues. CDR3 sequence (DNA): TGTGCAAGTCGCTTAGCGCGGGGGGCTGAAGCTTTCTTT. Residues: CASRLARGAEAFF.

V gene TRBV5-6 combines with J gene TRBJ2-3, with D hard to call. The CDR3 extends over 12 amino acids. V was pared by 4 bases and J by 2 bases, with 5 bases between. The germline V gene has CDR1 SGHDT and CDR2 YYEEEE. The CDR3 coding sequence is TGTGCCAGCAGCCTCTACACAGATACGCAGTATTTT. Translating gives CASSLYTDTQYF. The variable domain in full, with the rest retrieved from reference TRBV5-6 and TRBJ2-3, is DAGVTQSPTHLIKTRGQQVTLRCSPKSGHDTVSWYQQALGQGPQFIFQYYEEEERQRGNFPDRFSGHQFPNYSSELNVNALLLGDSALYLCASSLYTDTQYFGPGTRLTVL.